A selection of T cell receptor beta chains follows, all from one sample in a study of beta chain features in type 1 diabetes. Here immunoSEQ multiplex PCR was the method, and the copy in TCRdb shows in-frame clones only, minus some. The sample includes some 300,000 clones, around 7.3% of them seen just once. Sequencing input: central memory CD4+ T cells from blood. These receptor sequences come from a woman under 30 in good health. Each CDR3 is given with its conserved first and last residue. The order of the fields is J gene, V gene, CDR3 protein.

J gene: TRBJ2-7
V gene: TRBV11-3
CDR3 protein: CASSAETGWTSYEQYF

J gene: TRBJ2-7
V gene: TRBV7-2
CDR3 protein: CASSPKGGARNEQYF

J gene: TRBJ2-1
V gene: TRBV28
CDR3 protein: CASNVGYYNEQFF

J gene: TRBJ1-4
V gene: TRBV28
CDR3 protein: CASRMTGYNEKLFF

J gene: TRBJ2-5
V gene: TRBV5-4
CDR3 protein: CASSFLTGDQETQYF

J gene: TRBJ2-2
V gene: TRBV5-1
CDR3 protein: CASSLAGNTGELFF

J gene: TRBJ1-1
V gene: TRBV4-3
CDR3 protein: CASSQTDSMNTEAFF

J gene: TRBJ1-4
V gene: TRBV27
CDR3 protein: CASSLGHFQANEKLFF

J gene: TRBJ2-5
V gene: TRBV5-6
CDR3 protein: CASSFRDRETQYF

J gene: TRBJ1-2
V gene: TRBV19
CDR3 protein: CASSIQGGGRYGYTF

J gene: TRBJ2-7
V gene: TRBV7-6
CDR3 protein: CASSSPMDRSGYEQYF

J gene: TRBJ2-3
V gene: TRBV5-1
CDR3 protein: CASSVGSGSADTQYF

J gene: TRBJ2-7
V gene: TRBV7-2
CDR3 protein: CASSLAAGTQGDEQYF

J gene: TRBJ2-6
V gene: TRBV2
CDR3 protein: CASSGRGYLSGANVLTF

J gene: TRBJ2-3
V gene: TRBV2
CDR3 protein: CASLSDEADTQYF

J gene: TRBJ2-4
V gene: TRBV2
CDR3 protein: CAIGTGTNIQYF

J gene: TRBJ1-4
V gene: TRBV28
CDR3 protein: CASIQVRQENEKLFF

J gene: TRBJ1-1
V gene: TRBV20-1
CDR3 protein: CSARVEGRAFF

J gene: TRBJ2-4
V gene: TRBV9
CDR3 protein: CASSLVGKGIQYF

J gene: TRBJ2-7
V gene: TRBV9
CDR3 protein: CASSVDAGAIPYEQYF

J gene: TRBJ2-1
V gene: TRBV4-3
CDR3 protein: CASSSGTSFLIHNEQFF

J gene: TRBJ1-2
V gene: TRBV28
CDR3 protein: CASSAINYGYTF

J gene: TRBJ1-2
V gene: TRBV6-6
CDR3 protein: CASSTTGTAHGYTF

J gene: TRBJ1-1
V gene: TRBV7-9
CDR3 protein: CASGKDNRNTEAFF

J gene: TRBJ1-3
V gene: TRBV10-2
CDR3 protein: CASRSGNTIYF

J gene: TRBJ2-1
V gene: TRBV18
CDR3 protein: CASSPAGDWSYNEQFF

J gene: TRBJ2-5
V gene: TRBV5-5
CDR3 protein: CASSLVQETQYF

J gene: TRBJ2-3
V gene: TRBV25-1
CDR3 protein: CASSESRLAGSVDTQYF

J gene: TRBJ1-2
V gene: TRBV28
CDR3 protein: CASSQGQGPYGYTF

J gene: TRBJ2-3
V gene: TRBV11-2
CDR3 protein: CASSLAATPTDTQYF

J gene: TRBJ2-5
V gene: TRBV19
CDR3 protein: CASSIVGFVETQYF

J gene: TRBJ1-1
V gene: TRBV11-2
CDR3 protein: CASSLIPKVAEAFF

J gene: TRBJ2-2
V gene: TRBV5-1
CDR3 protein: CASSSEGTGELFF

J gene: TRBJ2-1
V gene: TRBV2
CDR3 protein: CASRGNGGGREQFF

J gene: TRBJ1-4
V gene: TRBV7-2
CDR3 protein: CASSRSGLNEKLFF